The 27 T cell receptor beta chains in this list originate from one sample, sequenced in a study of T cell repertoires in aging, cancer and after chemotherapy. TRB rearrangements spanning V, D and J were amplified using mixed TRB-A/B primers. From the multiplex PCR reads, TCRdb called clonotypes with MiXCR, one entry per CDR3 protein. The sample carries several thousand distinct CDR3 sequences, 27% recorded once. Amplification of TCR beta used genomic DNA extracted from peripheral blood. The sample comprised blood. These receptor sequences come from a human donor in good health.

The sample holds one count of this clonotype. This could be a read error, since a much larger clone is one nucleotide away. V and J are TRBV5-6 and TRBJ2-1, with TRBD2 identical over 10 bases. The CDR3 consists of 15 residues. Germline-derived CDR1 and CDR2 are SGHDT and YYEEEE. This chain's CDR3 is CASCFGLAEYNEQFF. The CDR3 region has the DNA TGTGCCAGCTGCTTCGGACTAGCGGAATACAATGAGCAGTTCTTC.

Worth noting for this clonotype: This could be a read error, since a much larger clone is one nucleotide away. Lacking the conserved final phenylalanine or tryptophan, this CDR3 likely reflects a read error. The V and J genes are TRBV7-2 and TRBJ1-1; D is unresolved. This CDR3 has 14 residues. V dropped 6 bases and J dropped 4 bases, with 15 bases sitting between them. Germline-derived CDR1 and CDR2 are SGHTA and FQGNSA. CDR3 nucleotides: TGTGCCAGCAGTAACAGTAGGCGAGTCACTGAAGCTTTCTAT. This encodes CASSNSRRVTEAFY.

By sample share, this clonotype is medium-sized (0.01 to 0.1%). The V call is TRBV10-3, the J call TRBJ1-2; D is perhaps TRBD1 (5 bases). V was pared by 3 bases and J by 0 bases, with 8 bases between. CDR3 size: 14 residues. The V gene's germline CDR1 is ENHRY and CDR2 SYGVKD. CDR3 in amino acids: CAISDGAANYGYTF. Here the CDR3 DNA reads TGTGCCATCAGTGATGGGGCAGCTAACTATGGCTACACCTTC.

This clonotype is labeled as medium-sized. The CDR3 region has the DNA TGTGCCAGCAGCTTGTGGACTGATCATTTTACCTACGAGCAGTACGTC. Encoded protein: CASSLWTDHFTYEQYV. This sequence joins TRBV5-5 and TRBJ2-7; perhaps TRBD2 as D (5 bases). This CDR3 is 16 amino acids long. The V and J ends lost 1 base and 2 bases respectively, with 16 bases between them. Germline V gives CDR1 SGHKS, CDR2 YYEKEE (reference sequence).

This clonotype is judged medium-sized. The rearrangement uses TRBV29-1 and TRBJ1-5; D is unresolved. The germline V and J ends were trimmed by 5 bases and 2 bases, with 7 bases remaining between them. The CDR3 consists of 12 residues. Germline V gene data show CDR1 as SQVTM and CDR2 as ANQGSEA. The CDR3 DNA sequence: TGCAGCGTTATACAAGGCAATCAGCCCCAGCATTTT. It is translated as CSVIQGNQPQHF.

This clonotype counts as medium-sized. This sequence joins TRBV29-1 and TRBJ2-3, with D possibly being TRBD1 or TRBD2 (5 bases each). Germline lookup yields CDR1 SQVTM and CDR2 ANQGSEA. The CDR3 is made up of 15 amino acids. The V gene lost 6 bases and the J gene lost 2 bases, with 18 bases spanning the gap. CDR3 nucleotide sequence: TGCAGCGTGGGGGATGTCGGGGTTCTCACAGATACGCAGTATTTT. It encodes CSVGDVGVLTDTQYF.

The J gene is TRBJ2-5, the V gene TRBV7-9, with 7 bases that match TRBD1. The CDR3 sequence is 16 residues long. Looked up from germline, CDR1 is SEHNR and CDR2 is FQNEAQ (reference sequence). With 4 bases clipped from V and 0 bases from J, the junction kept 8 bases outside the gene matches. CDR3 protein: CASSSPTGDHQETQYF. The CDR3 bases are TGTGCCAGCAGCTCCCCAACAGGGGATCACCAAGAGACCCAGTACTTC.

The table lists this clonotype with a few counts. The V and J genes are TRBV28 and TRBJ2-3; 9 bases match TRBD1. The junction had 4 bases not matched to a gene; V was cut back by 3 bases and J by 3 bases. Germline V lookup: CDR1 MDHEN, CDR2 SYDVKM. This CDR3 has 15 residues. CDR3 amino acids: CASSFSGTGTDTQYF. The CDR3, as DNA: TGTGCCAGCAGTTTCTCAGGGACAGGGACAGATACGCAGTATTTT.

About this clonotype: At one end the junction does not follow the germline gene, possibly because of a read error. V is TRBV24-1 and J is TRBJ2-3, with TRBD2 identical over 8 bases. This CDR3 spans 14 amino acids. In germline, CDR1 is KGHDR, CDR2 SFDVKD. The CDR3 protein is CATSDRTSRDTQYF. CDR3 sequence (DNA): TGTGCCACCAGTGACCGGACTAGCAGAGATACGCAGTATTTT.

CDR3 nucleotides: TGTGCCAGCAGTTACGGGGCTAGCGGGAGTGATGAGCAGTTCTTC. Protein: CASSYGASGSDEQFF. The V and J genes are TRBV6-6 and TRBJ2-1; 10 bases are a match to TRBD2. Germline V CDR1 and CDR2: MNHNY, SVGAGI (reference sequence). J gave up 8 bases and V 2 bases, and 6 bases lay outside the gene matches. The CDR3 extends over 15 amino acids.

There are a few counts of this clonotype. V usage is TRBV27 and J usage is TRBJ2-1; either TRBD1 or TRBD2 may fit D (5 bases each). V dropped 6 bases and J dropped 2 bases, with 8 bases sitting between them. Germline V lookup: CDR1 MNHEY, CDR2 SMNVEV (reference sequence). This CDR3 has 13 residues. The CDR3 region is CASSRDPYNEQFF. The CDR3 nucleotides are TGTGCCAGCAGCCGGGACCCCTACAATGAGCAGTTCTTC.

Notes on this clonotype: The junction departs from germline at one end; a sequencing error may be responsible. The chain is built from TRBV6-6 and TRBJ2-1; 7 bases are a match to TRBD2. CDR1 and CDR2 from the germline V gene are MNHNY and SVGAGI (reference sequence). The CDR3 runs to 15 residues. CDR3 residues: CASRSRGVGDNEQFF. The CDR3 DNA reads as TGTGCTAGCAGATCTCGGGGGGTCGGGGACAATGAGCAGTTCTTC.

The V gene is TRBV6-4, the J gene TRBJ2-7, with a tentative D call TRBD1 (5 bases). The CDR3 sequence is 12 residues long. Trimming took 8 bases from V and 2 from J, leaving 10 bases between them. Per the germline V gene, CDR1 is MRHNA and CDR2 is SNTAGT. The CDR3 sequence is CASAGFPYEQYF. DNA of the CDR3: TGTGCCAGCGCAGGGTTCCCCTACGAGCAGTACTTC.

Judged by abundance, this clonotype is medium-sized. CDR3 residues: CASSLPRAERTEAFF. DNA of the CDR3: TGTGCCAGCAGCTTGCCCAGAGCGGAACGGACTGAAGCTTTCTTT. The rearrangement uses TRBV5-6 and TRBJ1-1; D unclear. The germline CDR1 and CDR2 sequences are SGHDT and YYEEEE. The CDR3 covers 15 residues. V gave up 1 base and J gave up 5 bases, with 15 bases separating them.

This clonotype has a handful of counts. The rearrangement links TRBV11-3 to TRBJ2-5; maybe TRBD1 (6 bases). Germline lookup yields CDR1 SGHNT and CDR2 YENEEA. The CDR3 runs to 16 residues. V lost 4 bases and J lost 2, with 17 bases in between. This chain's CDR3 is CASSSRQDNPQETQYF. Written as DNA, the CDR3 is TGTGCCAGCAGCTCACGACAGGATAATCCGCAAGAGACCCAGTACTTC.

This chain links TRBV13 with TRBJ2-1; D is uncertain. Trimming removed 5 bases at V and 8 bases at J, with 19 bases between. From germline, CDR1 is PRHDT and CDR2 FYEKMQ (reference sequence). The CDR3 covers 15 residues. The CDR3 spells CASSPANFLGDEQFF. CDR3 coding DNA: TGTGCCAGCAGCCCAGCAAATTTTCTTGGGGATGAGCAGTTCTTC.

This clonotype has a handful of counts. The chain links TRBV27 to TRBJ2-1; 9 positions match TRBD2. The V gene's germline CDR1 is MNHEY and CDR2 SMNVEV (reference sequence). The trim removed 5 bases at V and 7 bases at J, leaving 9 bases unmatched. This CDR3 spans 15 amino acids. CDR3 bases: TGTGCCAGCAGTCCTAGCGGGATAGCGGGTAATGAGCAGTTCTTC. It yields the protein CASSPSGIAGNEQFF.

The genes are TRBV20-1 and TRBJ2-1, with 12 nucleotides matching TRBD2. CDR1 and CDR2 from the germline V gene are DFQATT and SNEGSKA (reference sequence). V trimming: 2 bases; J trimming: 1 base; junction bases outside the gene matches: 3. The CDR3 consists of 16 residues. The CDR3 loop reads CSARMTSGSSYNEQFF. Here the CDR3 DNA reads TGCAGTGCTAGAATGACTAGCGGGAGTTCCTACAATGAGCAGTTCTTC.

This clonotype is termed medium-sized (0.01 to 0.1%). This chain connects TRBV10-3 to TRBJ2-7; D gene unclear. CDR3 length: 14 residues. Germline V CDR1 and CDR2: ENHRY, SYGVKD. The V end lost 2 bases, the J end lost 5 bases, and 13 bases lay between the germline ends. The CDR3 DNA reads as TGTGCCATCAGTGAGAAACAGTACCACGACGAGCAGTACTTC. This codes for CAISEKQYHDEQYF.

By sample share, this clonotype is medium-sized (0.01 to 0.1%). The chain combines TRBV24-1 with TRBJ2-7; the D gene could be TRBD1 or TRBD2 (5 bases each). The CDR3 sequence is 12 residues long. V gave up 7 bases and J gave up 5 bases, with 11 bases separating them. The germline gives CDR1 KGHDR, CDR2 SFDVKD. The CDR3: CATSNSGHEQYV. CDR3 nucleotide sequence: TGTGCCACCAGCAACTCGGGGCACGAGCAGTACGTC.

By its share, this clonotype is medium-sized. The genes are TRBV29-1 and TRBJ2-5; D assignment may be TRBD1 or TRBD2 (6 bases each). CDR1 and CDR2 from the germline V gene are SQVTM and ANQGSEA. The CDR3 loop spans 13 amino acids. Trimming took 3 bases from V and 6 from J, leaving 14 bases between them. The CDR3: CSVERGRSKTQYF. DNA of the CDR3: TGCAGCGTTGAGAGGGGGAGGTCGAAGACCCAGTACTTC.

This clonotype was seen once. The chain has TRBV11-2 and TRBJ2-5; D unclear. The V end was cut by 3 bases, the J end by 5 bases, with 10 bases between. The length of the CDR3 is 13 residues. Germline V gene sequence: CDR1 SGHAT, CDR2 FQNNGV. The CDR3: CASSLDVWETQYF. The CDR3 nucleotides read TGTGCCAGCAGCTTGGACGTCTGGGAGACCCAGTACTTC.

This chain uses TRBV30 with TRBJ2-7, with a weak D call TRBD2 (5 bases). CDR1 is GTSNPN, CDR2 SVGIG, per germline (reference sequence). Trimming left V 1 base short and J 3 bases short, with 7 bases between. The CDR3 extends over 12 amino acids. The CDR3 DNA reads as TGTGCCTGGAGTGCGGGGTTCTACGAGCAGTACTTC. It yields the protein CAWSAGFYEQYF. The whole variable domain, filled in from reference TRBV30 and TRBJ2-7, reads SQTIHQWPATLVQPVGSPLSLECTVEGTSNPNLYWYRQAAGRGLQLLFYSVGIGQISSEVPQNLSASRPQDRQFILSSKKLLLSDSGFYLCAWSAGFYEQYFGPGTRLTVT.

This clonotype is classed as medium-sized. V and J are TRBV6-5 and TRBJ1-1, with 7 bases lining up with TRBD1. CDR1 MNHEY and CDR2 SVGAGI come from the germline V gene. This CDR3 is built from 13 residues. Losses at the gene ends were 7 bases for V and 7 bases for J; bases not matched to a gene: 9. The CDR3 sequence: CASIHRQGGEAFF. CDR3 coding DNA: TGTGCCAGCATCCATCGACAGGGAGGTGAAGCTTTCTTT.

This clonotype is judged medium-sized (0.01 to 0.1%). This sequence joins TRBV15 and TRBJ2-3, with TRBD2 matching 7 bases. This CDR3 region has 16 residues. The V gene's germline CDR1 is LNHNV and CDR2 YYDKDF (reference sequence). The ends lost 0 bases at V and 1 base at J; junction bases unmatched: 4. DNA for the CDR3: TGTGCCACCAGCAGAGATCTAACTAGCGGCACAGATACGCAGTATTTT. Protein sequence: CATSRDLTSGTDTQYF.

Comment on this clonotype: The conserved final phenylalanine or tryptophan is absent from the CDR3, which likely points to a read error. V is TRBV28 and J is TRBJ2-4; D is unresolved. V was clipped by 5 bases and J by 2 bases, with 4 bases between them. Per the germline V gene, CDR1 is MDHEN and CDR2 is SYDVKM. The CDR3 covers 12 residues. The CDR3 DNA sequence: TGTGCCAGCAGTCCATCCAAAAACATTCAGTACATC. This encodes CASSPSKNIQYI.

By share, this clonotype ranks as medium-sized. This chain's CDR3 is CASSYRTGVGGYTF. CDR3 nucleotides: TGTGCCAGCAGTTACCGGACAGGGGTCGGCGGCTACACCTTC. The rearrangement joins TRBV6-5 to TRBJ1-2, with 9 bases lining up with TRBD1. V lost 2 bases, J lost 8 bases, and 6 bases stayed unmatched. This CDR3 is built from 14 residues. The germline CDR1 and CDR2 sequences are MNHEY and SVGAGI.